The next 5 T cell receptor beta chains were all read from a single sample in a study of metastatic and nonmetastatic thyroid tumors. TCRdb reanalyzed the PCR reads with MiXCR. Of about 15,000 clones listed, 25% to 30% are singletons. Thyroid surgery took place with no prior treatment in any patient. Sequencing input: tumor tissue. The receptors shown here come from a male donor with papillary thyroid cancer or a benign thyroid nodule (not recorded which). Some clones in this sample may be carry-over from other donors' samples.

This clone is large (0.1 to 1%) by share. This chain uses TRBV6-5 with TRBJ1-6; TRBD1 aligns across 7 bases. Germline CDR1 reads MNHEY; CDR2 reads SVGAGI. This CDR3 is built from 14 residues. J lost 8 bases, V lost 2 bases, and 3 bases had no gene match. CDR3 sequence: CASSYRGRYSPLHF. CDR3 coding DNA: TGTGCCAGCAGTTACAGGGGGCGCTATTCACCCCTCCACTTT.

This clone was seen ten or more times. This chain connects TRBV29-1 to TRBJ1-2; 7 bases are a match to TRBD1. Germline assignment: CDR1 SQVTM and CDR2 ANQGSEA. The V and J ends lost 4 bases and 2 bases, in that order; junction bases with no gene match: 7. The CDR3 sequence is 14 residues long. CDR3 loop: CSVAPGTVNYGYTF. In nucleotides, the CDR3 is TGCAGCGTTGCCCCCGGGACAGTGAACTATGGCTACACCTTC.

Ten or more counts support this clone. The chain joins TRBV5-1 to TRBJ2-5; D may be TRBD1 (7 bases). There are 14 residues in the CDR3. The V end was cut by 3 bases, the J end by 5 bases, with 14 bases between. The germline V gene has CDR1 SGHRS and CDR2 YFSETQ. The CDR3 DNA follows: TGCGCCAGCAGCTATCAGGGGGAGGATGAGACCCAGTACTTC. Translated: CASSYQGEDETQYF.

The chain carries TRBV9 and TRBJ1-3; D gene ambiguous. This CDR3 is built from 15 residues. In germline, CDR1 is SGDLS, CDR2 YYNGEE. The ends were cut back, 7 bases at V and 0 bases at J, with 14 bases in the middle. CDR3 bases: TGTGCCAGCGCCCCGCCGGCGAGCTCTGGAAACACCATATATTTT. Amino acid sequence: CASAPPASSGNTIYF.

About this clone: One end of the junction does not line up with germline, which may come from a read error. The CDR3 DNA is TGCAGTGCTACCCCGGGACGTCAGTGTTCTGGTGCCAACGTCCTGACTTTC. It is translated as CSATPGRQCSGANVLTF. This chain connects TRBV20-1 to TRBJ2-6; either TRBD1 or TRBD2 may fit D (5 bases each). Germline assignment: CDR1 DFQATT and CDR2 SNEGSKA (reference sequence). This CDR3 comprises 17 residues.